This T cell receptor beta chain was observed in a study of blood T cell repertoires in COVID-19. Overall study context: Samples representing acute and convalescent COVID-19 were sourced from the United States, Italy and Spain. PBMCs, B-cell-depleted T cells, or T cells were the source of the cDNA or gDNA that made up the material.

Authors' processing steps: Cell counts per sample came from amplifying reference gene primers. TCRdb's copy holds only in-frame clones and misses some; the assay was immunoSEQ multiplex PCR. V, J and clone size reflect that table, while D and trimming were determined from the DNA. Among 150,000 to 160,000 clones listed, 83% were seen once. Trimming cost V 7 bases and J 3 bases, with 12 bases left between them. Germline loops: CDR1 SQVTM, CDR2 ANQGSEA. The CDR3 has 12 residues. The Seattle patients joined while their infection was active and were tracked longitudinally afterward. This TCR was sampled from a woman aged 60-75 years with COVID-19, enrolled during active disease. V is TRBV29-1 and J is TRBJ1-1, with D perhaps matching TRBD1 (6 bases). Material: peripheral blood. CDR3 sequence: CSARGRDTEAFF. The CDR3 DNA reads TGCAGCGCGAGGGGGAGGGACACTGAAGCTTTCTTT.